Following are 30 T cell receptor beta chains from one sample sequenced in a study of T cell responses to AZD1222 COVID-19 vaccine. Method: immunoSEQ multiplex PCR; TCRdb's copy keeps in-frame clones and lacks some. The repertoire includes approximately 73,000 clones, roughly 84% of them detected once, and about a tenth sits in the top ten. The sequenced sample was peripheral blood, obtained on day 0 of AZD1222 vaccination. Source of these receptors: an adult in good health.

The chain couples TRBV6-1 to TRBJ2-7; D is undetermined. Germline V lookup: CDR1 MNHNS, CDR2 SASEGT. This CDR3 spans 13 amino acids. V dropped 3 bases and J dropped 3 bases, with 9 bases sitting between them. In DNA form, the CDR3 reads TGTGCCAGCAGTGACGGCCAGCGCTACGAGCAGTACTTC. It translates to CASSDGQRYEQYF.

The chain is built from TRBV5-1 and TRBJ1-6, with D perhaps matching TRBD1 (5 bases). CDR3 length equals 14 residues. CDR1 SGHRS and CDR2 YFSETQ come from the germline V gene. The V gene lost 0 bases and the J gene lost 8 bases, with 9 bases spanning the gap. The CDR3 coding sequence is TGCGCCAGCAGCTTGGGGGGGACGGATTCACCCCTCCACTTT. This gives the protein CASSLGGTDSPLHF.

The V call is TRBV19, the J call TRBJ1-5; D not certain. The CDR3 spans 12 residues. In germline, CDR1 is LNHDA, CDR2 SQIVND (reference sequence). V lost 6 bases and J 5 bases, leaving 8 bases between the germline ends. This CDR3 reads CASSFQDQPQHF. The CDR3 DNA reads TGTGCCAGTAGCTTTCAGGATCAGCCCCAGCATTTT.

About this clone itself: This sample also contains other DNA sequences that code for the same CDR3. This rearrangement joins TRBV20-1 to TRBJ1-2; the D gene is possibly TRBD1 (6 bases). Between the trimmed V and J ends, which lost 3 bases and 5 bases, there was a span of 19 bases. Germline V gives CDR1 DFQATT, CDR2 SNEGSKA (reference sequence). The CDR3 is 15 amino acids. DNA for the CDR3: TGCAGTGCTAGTGGAGGAGGACAGTTAGCATATGGCTACACCTTC. Translation: CSASGGGQLAYGYTF.

The V call is TRBV5-1, the J call TRBJ1-1, with 7 bases matching TRBD1. The CDR3 extends over 13 amino acids. The germline CDR1 and CDR2 sequences are SGHRS and YFSETQ. V lost 7 bases, J lost 2 bases, and 5 bases stayed unmatched. The CDR3 DNA sequence: TGCGCCAGCGGACAGGACAGTAACACTGAAGCTTTCTTT. This sequence encodes CASGQDSNTEAFF.

This rearrangement joins TRBV29-1 to TRBJ1-2; D is unresolved. CDR3 size: 11 residues. Germline CDR1 reads SQVTM; CDR2 reads ANQGSEA. The V end was cut by 3 bases, the J end by 4 bases, with 6 bases between. The CDR3 DNA reads as TGCAGCGTTGACGTTGGCTATGGCTACACCTTC. It encodes CSVDVGYGYTF. The full variable domain, with the rest looked up from reference TRBV29-1 and TRBJ1-2, is SAVISQKPSRDICQRGTSLTIQCQVDSQVTMMFWYRQQPGQSLTLIATANQGSEATYESGFVIDKFPISRPNLTFSTLTVSNMSPEDSSIYLCSVDVGYGYTFGSGTRLTVV.

The V call is TRBV7-8, the J call TRBJ1-3; no reliable D call. Trimming cost V 1 base and J 4 bases, with 11 bases left between them. The CDR3 covers 15 residues. Germline CDR1 SGHVS, CDR2 FQNEAQ. DNA for the CDR3: TGTGCCAGCAGCTTAGTTCTCTACCCGGGAAACACCATATATTTT. Its protein is CASSLVLYPGNTIYF.

The chain couples TRBV2 to TRBJ1-5; no reliable D call. Deletions cut 6 bases from V and 7 bases from J, with 22 bases between. The CDR3 is 16 amino acids. CDR1 is SNHLY and CDR2 is FYNNEI in the germline V gene. The DNA of the CDR3 is TGTGCCAGCAGACCTTGGGGAGGGTCAATTTCACAGCCCCAGCATTTT. Protein: CASRPWGGSISQPQHF. The full variable domain, its missing parts supplied by reference TRBV2 and TRBJ1-5, is EPEVTQTPSHQVTQMGQEVILRCVPISNHLYFYWYRQILGQKVEFLVSFYNNEISEKSEIFDDQFSVERPDGSNFTLKIRSTKLEDSAMYFCASRPWGGSISQPQHFGDGTRLSIL.

A few counts support this clone. This specimen includes other DNA sequences encoding the same CDR3. The chain uses TRBV27 and TRBJ2-7, with 7 bases matching TRBD1. The germline CDR1 and CDR2 sequences are MNHEY and SMNVEV (reference sequence). The trim removed 5 bases at V and 2 bases at J, leaving 3 bases unmatched. The CDR3 has 13 residues. The CDR3 protein is CASSPTGPYEQYF. The DNA of the CDR3 is TGTGCCAGCAGTCCGACAGGGCCCTACGAGCAGTACTTC.

V gene TRBV30 combines with J gene TRBJ1-2; D is ambiguous. Germline assignment: CDR1 GTSNPN and CDR2 SVGIG (reference sequence). Trimming left V 3 bases short and J 4 bases short, with 9 bases between. This CDR3 region has 12 residues. This CDR3 reads CAWSDYPYGYTF. CDR3 sequence (DNA): TGTGCCTGGAGCGATTACCCCTATGGCTACACCTTC.

The CDR3 region is CASSRTSGGTNNEQFF. The CDR3 DNA is TGTGCCAGCAGCCGGACTAGCGGGGGAACCAACAATGAGCAGTTCTTC. The chain joins TRBV11-2 to TRBJ2-1, with 13 bases aligning to TRBD2. The J segment lost 5 bases and the V segment lost 5 bases, leaving 6 bases of the junction unmatched. This CDR3 has 16 residues. Germline CDR1 and CDR2: SGHAT and FQNNGV. Full variable domain (remainder filled in from reference TRBV11-2 and TRBJ2-1): EAGVAQSPRYKIIEKRQSVAFWCNPISGHATLYWYQQILGQGPKLLIQFQNNGVVDDSQLPKDRFSAERLKGVDSTLKIQPAKLEDSAVYLCASSRTSGGTNNEQFFGPGTRLTVL.

This clone was recorded only once. V usage is TRBV2 and J usage is TRBJ1-5, with D unclear. The CDR3 runs 14 residues. Trimming removed 6 bases at V and 2 bases at J, with 11 bases between. The germline gives CDR1 SNHLY, CDR2 FYNNEI. CDR3 residues: CASSVQRGNQPQHF. In DNA, the CDR3 is TGTGCCAGCAGCGTACAGAGGGGCAATCAGCCCCAGCATTTT. The full variable domain, completed using reference TRBV2 and TRBJ1-5, is EPEVTQTPSHQVTQMGQEVILRCVPISNHLYFYWYRQILGQKVEFLVSFYNNEISEKSEIFDDQFSVERPDGSNFTLKIRSTKLEDSAMYFCASSVQRGNQPQHFGDGTRLSIL.

This chain joins TRBV2 and TRBJ2-5, with TRBD2 identical over 7 bases. CDR1 is SNHLY, CDR2 FYNNEI, per germline. The ends lost 4 bases at V and 12 bases at J; junction bases unmatched: 14. The CDR3 has 14 amino acids. CDR3 amino acids: CASSGQTSTRGKYF. CDR3 sequence (DNA): TGTGCCAGCAGTGGGCAGACTAGCACCCGAGGGAAGTACTTC.

This clone was seen only a few times. V usage is TRBV6-6 and J usage is TRBJ2-7; TRBD2 might be the D (6 bases). CDR3 length: 14 residues. With 6 bases removed from V and 0 bases from J, the gap between germline ends came to 12 bases. Germline V lookup: CDR1 MNHNY, CDR2 SVGAGI (reference sequence). The CDR3 nucleotides are TGTGCCAGCAGCACCGGGGGTAGCTCCTACGAGCAGTACTTC. Protein product: CASSTGGSSYEQYF.

This clone was seen more than once but under ten times. V is TRBV6-5 and J is TRBJ2-7; the D gene is possibly TRBD1 (5 bases). Germline V gene sequence: CDR1 MNHEY, CDR2 SVGAGI. The CDR3 runs to 12 residues. For the CDR3, the DNA is TGTGCTCATCAGGGTGAGTCCTACGAGCAGTACTTC. It translates to CAHQGESYEQYF.

The rearrangement joins TRBV29-1 to TRBJ1-3; 9 bases match TRBD1. Germline values: CDR1 SQVTM, CDR2 ANQGSEA. The CDR3 sequence is 14 residues long. Losses at the gene ends were 6 bases for V and 3 bases for J; bases not matched to a gene: 6. The CDR3 coding sequence is TGCAGCGTCCTGGGACAGGGATTTGGAAACACCATATATTTT. Translation gives CSVLGQGFGNTIYF.

This clone occurred once. The V gene is TRBV7-9, the J gene TRBJ1-5; D not certain. The CDR3 has 12 residues. V shed 5 bases and J shed 3 bases, with 5 bases lying between them. Germline CDR1 and CDR2: SEHNR and FQNEAQ (reference sequence). CDR3 DNA: TGTGCCAGCAGCGACCCCAATCAGCCCCAGCATTTT. Translated, it gives CASSDPNQPQHF.

The J gene is TRBJ1-5, the V gene TRBV28; D is possibly TRBD1 (5 bases). Trimming took off 5 bases at V and 0 bases at J, with 20 bases between the two ends. The CDR3 runs 18 residues. Germline-derived CDR1 and CDR2 are MDHEN and SYDVKM. The CDR3 reads CASSLIPSDIYSNQPQHF. The CDR3 bases are TGTGCCAGCAGTCTGATCCCTTCGGACATCTATAGCAATCAGCCCCAGCATTTT.

The chain carries TRBV5-1 and TRBJ2-3, with 8 nucleotides matching TRBD1. The CDR3 runs 17 residues. J lost 2 bases, V lost 3 bases, and 11 bases had no gene match. Germline loops: CDR1 SGHRS, CDR2 YFSETQ. The CDR3 nucleotides are TGCGCCAGCAGCTCTGGACAGGGTGTATCCTCCACAGATACGCAGTATTTT. Translating gives CASSSGQGVSSTDTQYF.

The V gene is TRBV2, the J gene TRBJ2-3; D perhaps matches TRBD2 (5 bases). Germline CDR1 SNHLY, CDR2 FYNNEI. V lost 4 bases to trimming and J lost 0 bases, with 11 bases between them. This CDR3 contains 15 residues. In DNA form, the CDR3 reads TGTGCCAGCAGTGTAGACCCTAGCAGCACAGATACGCAGTATTTT. It encodes CASSVDPSSTDTQYF.

The sample holds one count of this clone. The chain links TRBV7-2 to TRBJ2-3; unclear D gene. V dropped 4 bases and J dropped 1 base, with 6 bases sitting between them. The CDR3 is 13 amino acids. Germline V gene lookup returns CDR1 SGHTA and CDR2 FQGNSA. This CDR3 reads CASSSTRTDTQYF. The CDR3 DNA is TGTGCCAGCAGCTCCACCCGCACAGATACGCAGTATTTT.

This sequence joins TRBV28 and TRBJ1-2; D gene unclear. The CDR3 length is 12 residues. CDR1 MDHEN and CDR2 SYDVKM come from the germline V gene. Trimming removed 3 bases at V and 5 bases at J, with 7 bases between. The CDR3 DNA follows: TGTGCCAGCAGTTTGAGAAAATATGGCTACACCTTC. It translates to CASSLRKYGYTF.

The chain has TRBV30 and TRBJ1-1, with D perhaps TRBD1 (5 bases). Between the trimmed V and J ends, which lost 0 bases and 5 bases, there was a span of 13 bases. This CDR3 spans 14 amino acids. Germline V CDR1 and CDR2: GTSNPN, SVGIG (reference sequence). The DNA of the CDR3 is TGTGCCTGGAGTGTTGTCAGGGCAGGAACTGAAGCTTTCTTT. Translated: CAWSVVRAGTEAFF.

The chain recombines TRBV4-1 with TRBJ1-2; D might be TRBD1 (6 bases). V lost 0 bases, J lost 6 bases, and 17 bases lay in between. Germline CDR1 reads MGHRA; CDR2 reads YSYEKL. The CDR3 is 16 residues long. This CDR3 reads CASSQDQTGRRDGYTF. Written as DNA, the CDR3 is TGCGCCAGCAGCCAAGATCAAACAGGGAGGAGGGATGGCTACACCTTC.

The chain recombines TRBV6-5 with TRBJ1-1; a possible D gene is TRBD1 (6 bases). Per the germline V gene, CDR1 is MNHEY and CDR2 is SVGAGI. The CDR3 is 14 residues long. Trimming pared 2 bases from V and 6 bases from J, leaving 13 bases between. In DNA, the CDR3 is TGTGCCAGCAGTTACGGAGTGGGGGCGGCTGAAGCTTTCTTT. Translating gives CASSYGVGAAEAFF.

The chain employs TRBV29-1 and TRBJ2-1; D remains ambiguous. This CDR3 has 13 residues. CDR1 and CDR2 (germline): SQVTM, ANQGSEA. Trimming removed 4 bases at V and 4 bases at J, with 11 bases between. The CDR3: CSVVVVVYNEQFF. The CDR3 DNA is TGCAGCGTTGTGGTGGTGGTGTACAATGAGCAGTTCTTC.

This chain joins TRBV5-8 and TRBJ1-4; D may be TRBD1 (5 bases). Looked up from germline, CDR1 is SGHTS and CDR2 is YDEGEE. The CDR3 is made up of 16 amino acids. V dropped 0 bases and J dropped 0 bases, with 9 bases sitting between them. The CDR3 is CASSLGQISTNEKLFF. In nucleotides, the CDR3 is TGTGCCAGCAGCTTGGGACAGATATCAACTAATGAAAAACTGTTTTTT.

The chain links TRBV7-2 to TRBJ2-2; 14 positions match TRBD2. Germline V gene lookup returns CDR1 SGHTA and CDR2 FQGNSA. The J segment lost 7 bases and the V segment lost 2 bases, leaving 3 bases of the junction unmatched. This CDR3 has 16 residues. The CDR3 here is CASSLRLAGGHGELFF. The DNA of the CDR3 is TGTGCCAGCAGCTTAAGACTAGCGGGGGGGCACGGGGAGCTGTTTTTT.

The genes are TRBV29-1 and TRBJ2-1, with TRBD1 matching over 8 bases. Germline trimming cut 6 bases from V and 4 bases from J; bases unmatched to any gene: 20. CDR3 size: 18 residues. Germline V gives CDR1 SQVTM, CDR2 ANQGSEA. The CDR3 DNA is TGCAGCGTGGAGGGGGACAGGTCAATCCGGCTAAAATACAATGAGCAGTTCTTC. It codes for CSVEGDRSIRLKYNEQFF.

This sequence joins TRBV19 and TRBJ2-1; 7 bases match TRBD1. CDR1 is LNHDA, CDR2 SQIVND, per germline (reference sequence). CDR3 length equals 15 residues. Trimming cost V 4 bases and J 5 bases; bases outside gene matches: 8. CDR3: CASSNIYRGHNEQFF. CDR3 bases: TGTGCCAGTAGTAACATTTACAGGGGACACAATGAGCAGTTCTTC.